Following are 6 T cell receptor beta chains from one sample sequenced in a study of identical twins. One entry per CDR3 protein, called by TCRdb with MiXCR from the 5' RACE reads. The sample carries about 200,000 distinct CDR3 sequences, roughly 10% recorded once. Material for sequencing was memory (CD45RO+) T cells sorted from blood. These receptors were obtained from a woman between 18 and 29 years old in good health.

This chain links TRBV7-9 with TRBJ2-7, with 11 bases that match TRBD2. The CDR3 is made up of 14 amino acids. V lost 5 bases and J lost 6; bases outside the gene matches: 6. CDR1 and CDR2 from the germline V gene are SEHNR and FQNEAQ (reference sequence). DNA for the CDR3: TGTGCCAGCAGCACCTACGGGACTAGCGGCGAGCAGTACTTC. Its protein is CASSTYGTSGEQYF.

The chain employs TRBV2 and TRBJ2-1, with D possibly TRBD1 on 5 matching bases. CDR1 SNHLY and CDR2 FYNNEI come from the germline V gene. V was pared by 2 bases and J by 2 bases, with 13 bases between. The length of the CDR3 is 16 residues. CDR3 in amino acids: CASSERAGWTYNEQFF. DNA of the CDR3: TGTGCCAGCAGTGAACGGGCAGGGTGGACCTACAATGAGCAGTTCTTC.

The sample holds a few counts of this clonotype. The rearrangement joins TRBV9 to TRBJ2-1, with D tentatively TRBD1 (6 bases). Germline lookup yields CDR1 SGDLS and CDR2 YYNGEE. This CDR3 is built from 14 residues. Trimming took off 4 bases at V and 7 bases at J, with 15 bases between the two ends. As DNA, the CDR3 is TGTGCCAGCAGCCCCTCGACAGGAGCGAATGAGCAGTTCTTC. Protein product: CASSPSTGANEQFF.

The J gene is TRBJ2-7, the V gene TRBV5-1, with 7 positions matching TRBD1. This CDR3 is 15 amino acids long. V trimming: 4 bases; J trimming: 1 base; junction bases outside the gene matches: 8. Germline CDR1 is SGHRS and CDR2 is YFSETQ. The CDR3 reads CASSPDRAVSYEQYF. The DNA for the CDR3 is TGCGCCAGCAGCCCAGACAGGGCGGTTTCCTACGAGCAGTACTTC.

V usage is TRBV7-9 and J usage is TRBJ2-7, with TRBD2 as a possible D gene (5 bases). Germline V lookup: CDR1 SEHNR, CDR2 FQNEAQ (reference sequence). V lost 1 base to trimming and J lost 2 bases, with 15 bases between them. The CDR3 is made up of 16 amino acids. CDR3: CASSLVWTLDTYEQYF. The CDR3 DNA follows: TGTGCCAGCAGCTTAGTTTGGACTCTTGATACCTACGAGCAGTACTTC.

This clonotype was seen a handful of times. The V and J genes are TRBV29-1 and TRBJ1-2; no definite D call. CDR3 length: 13 residues. V gave up 3 bases and J gave up 8 bases, with 16 bases separating them. Germline V gene data show CDR1 as SQVTM and CDR2 as ANQGSEA. The CDR3 loop reads CSVDRTSDGGYTF. CDR3 nucleotide sequence: TGCAGCGTTGATCGCACTTCCGACGGGGGCTACACCTTC.